This TCR beta chain was retrieved from a study of blood T cell repertoires in COVID-19. About the research overall: The study drew acute and convalescent COVID-19 samples from the United States, Italy and Spain. T cells, B-cell-depleted T cells, or PBMCs supplied cDNA or gDNA.

Profiling relied on immunoSEQ multiplex PCR, and the TCRdb table lists in-frame clones only, not all of them. The top ten hold more than 4.5% of the sample, which has more than 70,000 clones, 65% to 85% seen once. Sequenced input: peripheral blood. This receptor was obtained from a woman older than 75 with active or convalescent COVID-19.

CDR3 sequence: CASSSTSGRQFRNEQFF. In DNA form, the CDR3 reads TGTGCCAGTAGCTCGACTAGCGGGAGACAGTTCCGGAATGAGCAGTTCTTC. The chain combines TRBV19 with TRBJ2-1, with TRBD2 identical over 12 bases. The V gene end was trimmed by 6 bases and the J gene end by 7 bases; junction bases not matched to a gene: 13. CDR1 and CDR2 (germline): LNHDA, SQIVND (reference sequence). This CDR3 has 17 amino acids.